The rows below give T cell receptor beta chains drawn from one sample of a study of blood T cell repertoires in COVID-19. Sequencing used immunoSEQ multiplex PCR; TCRdb keeps in-frame clones, though not all of them. The sample has 60,000 to 80,000 clones; around 88% are singletons. The sequenced sample was peripheral blood. These receptors originate from a woman aged 65 to 85 with acute or convalescent COVID-19. CDR3s leave out the opening cysteine and the closing phenylalanine or tryptophan. Some rows mark clone size as missing; the rest say once, few, many or name a class of expanded clone.

abundance,v_gene,j_gene,CDR3aa
-,TRBV7-2,TRBJ1-1,ASSKNRGRLMNTEAF
-,TRBV12-3/TRBV12-4,TRBJ2-7,ASSSGSYEQY
-,TRBV6-1,TRBJ1-5,ASSEGGNGNQPQH
-,TRBV14,TRBJ2-2,ASSPRGVNGELF
-,TRBV25-1,TRBJ2-1,ASSEYNNEQF
-,TRBV9,TRBJ1-4,ASSPRGEKLF
-,TRBV28,TRBJ2-3,ASSAGGDTQY
few,TRBV3-1/TRBV3-2,TRBJ1-2,ASSQLSRDRTFGYT
-,TRBV28,TRBJ1-4,ASSLGRVTNEKLF
-,TRBV7-2,TRBJ2-7,ASSRDSASYEQY
-,TRBV7-2,TRBJ2-2,ASSSAQGTTGELF
-,TRBV9,TRBJ2-1,ASSADIRLNNEQF
-,TRBV7-9,TRBJ1-2,ASSLGGGGYT
-,TRBV5-1,TRBJ2-1,ASSLGQGSYNEQF
-,TRBV24-1,TRBJ2-3,ATSDLRGDTQY
-,TRBV2,TRBJ2-3,ASRLASTPDTQY
-,TRBV28,TRBJ1-2,ASSSAGDGYT
-,TRBV6-5,TRBJ1-1,ASSYWGGENEAF
-,TRBV11-2,TRBJ1-2,ASSVDRGSWGYT
-,TRBV7-3,TRBJ1-1,ASSLTQNTEAF
-,TRBV6-4,TRBJ2-7,ASITDEQY
-,TRBV5-1,TRBJ1-6,ASSSKRTGDDNSPLH
-,TRBV18,TRBJ2-7,ASSPQGSYEQY
-,TRBV30,TRBJ2-1,AWRRENSYNEQF
few,TRBV7-8,TRBJ1-2,ASSFTGDYGYT
-,TRBV19,TRBJ1-2,ASSIVGSNYGYT
-,TRBV4-2,TRBJ2-7,ASSLGLAGGGNEQY
once,TRBV7-8,TRBJ1-1,ASSRGGTEAF
-,TRBV30,TRBJ1-1,AWSVSGGGTEAF
-,TRBV7-3,TRBJ1-1,ASSRTVNTEAF
-,TRBV14,TRBJ2-7,ASSQSGGSYEQY
-,TRBV6-6,TRBJ2-7,ASSLDRVYEQY
-,TRBV5-5,TRBJ1-1,ASSPTAGTEAF
-,TRBV4-3,TRBJ1-6,ASSQEAQGRSPLH
-,TRBV7-8,TRBJ2-1,ASSLGPQGGEQF
-,TRBV5-6,TRBJ2-5,ASIHGLAGKETQY
-,TRBV15,TRBJ1-5,ATSRDRQGGVGNQPQH
-,TRBV5-5,TRBJ1-1,ASSLEQNTEAF
-,TRBV6-6,TRBJ1-2,ASRNGGDYGYT
-,TRBV28,TRBJ1-1,ASSFRLGDGTEAF
-,TRBV29-1,TRBJ2-7,SVEGDRRSYEQY
-,TRBV11-3,TRBJ2-1,ASSSPGNHNEQF